This record covers a single TCR beta chain. MiXCR, applied by TCRdb to the 5' RACE reads, yields one record per CDR3 protein. The table has 550,000 to 600,000 distinct CDR3 sequences, roughly 17% seen once. Deletions cut 3 bases from V and 5 bases from J, with 11 bases between. This CDR3 is 13 amino acids long. Per germline, CDR1 SEHNR and CDR2 FQNEAQ (reference sequence). This sample is part of a study of T-cell memory formation after mild COVID-19. The chain carries TRBV7-9 and TRBJ2-7; D possibly corresponds to TRBD2 (6 bases). The material sequenced was PBMCs or a T cell subset sorted from them (not recorded which). The TCR sequence derives from an adult woman who had mild COVID-19 (a few samples of this study predate the infection). Cell type and time point are not known. The CDR3 sequence is CASSFGRQDEQYF. The DNA for the CDR3 is TGTGCCAGCAGCTTTGGGAGGCAGGACGAGCAGTACTTC.